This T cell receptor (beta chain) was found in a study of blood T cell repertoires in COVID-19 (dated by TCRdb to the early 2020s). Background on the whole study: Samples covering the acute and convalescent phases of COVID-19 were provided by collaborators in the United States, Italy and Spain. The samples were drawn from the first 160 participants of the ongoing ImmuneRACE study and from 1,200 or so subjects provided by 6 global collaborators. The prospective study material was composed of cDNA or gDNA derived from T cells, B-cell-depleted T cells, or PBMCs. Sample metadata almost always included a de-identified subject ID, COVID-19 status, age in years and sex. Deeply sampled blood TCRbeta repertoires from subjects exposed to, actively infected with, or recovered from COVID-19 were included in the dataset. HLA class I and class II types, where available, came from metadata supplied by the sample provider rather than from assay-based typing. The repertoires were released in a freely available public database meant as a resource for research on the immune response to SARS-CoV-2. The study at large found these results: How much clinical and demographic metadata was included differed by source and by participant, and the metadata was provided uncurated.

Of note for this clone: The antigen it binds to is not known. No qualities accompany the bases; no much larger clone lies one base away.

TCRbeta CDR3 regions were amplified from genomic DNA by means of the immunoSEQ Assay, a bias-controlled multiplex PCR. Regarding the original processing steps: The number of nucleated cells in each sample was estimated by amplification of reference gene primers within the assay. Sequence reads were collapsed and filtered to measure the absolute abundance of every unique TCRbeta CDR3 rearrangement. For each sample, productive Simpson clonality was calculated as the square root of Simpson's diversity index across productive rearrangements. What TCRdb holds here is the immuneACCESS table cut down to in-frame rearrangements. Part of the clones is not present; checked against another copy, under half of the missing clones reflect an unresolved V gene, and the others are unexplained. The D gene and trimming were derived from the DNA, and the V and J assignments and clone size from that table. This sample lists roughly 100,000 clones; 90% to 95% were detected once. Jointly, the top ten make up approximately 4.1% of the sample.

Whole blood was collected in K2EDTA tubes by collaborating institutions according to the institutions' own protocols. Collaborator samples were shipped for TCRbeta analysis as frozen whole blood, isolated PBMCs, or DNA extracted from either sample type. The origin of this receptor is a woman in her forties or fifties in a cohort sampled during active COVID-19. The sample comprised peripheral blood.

The nucleotide sequence reads as follows: TGCGCCAGCAGCCAAGAGCAACGGTCTAATGAAAAACTGTTTTTT. Its protein is CASSQEQRSNEKLFF. The chain couples TRBV4-1 to TRBJ1-4; the D gene identity is not certain. The CDR3 covers 15 residues, taking in both the cysteine and the phenylalanine. Left in the record is the CDR3 DNA by itself, 45 bases read in frame from the first base. CDR1 and CDR2 are drawn from the germline V gene: MGHRA, YSYEKL. V and J are truncated by 0 bases and 3 bases respectively, leaving an intervening sequence of 8 bases.